This T cell receptor beta chain was recovered during a study of cytomegalovirus exposure and HLA in healthy donors. General observations from the study: In a later analysis, most CMV-associated TCR beta chains appeared HLA-restricted.

Both 60 Vbeta primers and 13 Jbeta primers went into the PCR. Only in-frame clones appear in the TCRdb table, and some are missing; sequencing was by immunoSEQ multiplex PCR. The top ten clones hold 3.9% of a sample with 130,000 to 150,000 clones, 70% to 80% of them seen once. In regard to this clone: What it binds is not known.

The sequence was collected from a man younger than 30 in good health and CMV-seronegative. The sequenced sample consisted of PBMCs.

CDR3 coding DNA: TGTGCCAGTAACAAAGCGGGACATGTCAAAGATACGCAGTATTTT. It encodes CASNKAGHVKDTQYF. The chain has TRBV19 and TRBJ2-3; tentatively, D is TRBD2 (7 bases). V lost 7 bases and J lost 5, with 19 bases in between. This CDR3 has 15 residues. Germline assignment: CDR1 LNHDA and CDR2 SQIVND (reference sequence).